This is a list of T cell receptor beta chains from one sample in a study of tumor and adjacent non-tumor tissue in lung cancer. One entry per CDR3 protein, called by TCRdb with MiXCR from the multiplex PCR reads. The profile shows over 85,000 distinct CDR3 sequences, about 80% of them singletons. The sample consisted of lung tumor tissue. These receptors all come from a man between 65 and 80 years old with non-small cell lung cancer. The CDR3 runs from the conserved cysteine through the conserved F or W. The D gene is left open where the match is weak. Size is omitted from some rows. Given values are once, few, many or a class for expanded clones.

-,-,TRBJ2-7,TRBV6-6,CASVAGGSSYGQYF,TGTGCCAGCGTTGCAGGGGGGAGTTCCTACGGGCAGTACTTC
-,-,TRBJ2-1,TRBV24-1,CATSDSLGRYNEQFF,TGTGCCACCAGTGATTCCCTTGGCAGGTACAATGAGCAGTTCTTC
few,-,TRBJ1-2,TRBV18,CASSPSGSYTF,TGTGCCAGCTCCCCATCAGGAAGCTACACCTTC
few,-,TRBJ2-5,TRBV4-3,CASSQAGGVGEETQYF,TGCGCTAGCAGTCAAGCCGGAGGGGTGGGAGAAGAGACCCAGTACTTC
-,-,TRBJ2-7,TRBV6-1,CASIRIHSSYEQYF,TGTGCCAGCATTCGGATACACAGCTCCTACGAGCAGTACTTC
-,TRBD1,TRBJ1-1,TRBV11-3,CGRSLKTGWMNTEVFF,TGTGGCAGGAGCTTAAAGACAGGGTGGATGAACACTGAAGTTTTCTTT
-,-,TRBJ2-3,TRBV10-2,CANNDRGRTDTQYF,TGCGCCAACAATGATCGGGGGCGTACAGATACGCAGTATTTT
large,-,TRBJ2-1,TRBV11-2,CASSPGNEQFF,TGTGCCAGCAGCCCGGGCAATGAGCAGTTCTTC
-,-,TRBJ2-4,TRBV29-1,CCVEPMGFDIQYF,TGCTGCGTTGAACCTATGGGTTTCGACATTCAGTACTTC
-,-,TRBJ2-6,TRBV6-5,CASSSGLLRANVLTF,TGTGCCAGCAGTTCCGGATTGCTTAGGGCCAACGTCCTGACTTTC
-,-,TRBJ2-7,TRBV28,CASSFEGGAYKQYF,TGTGCCAGCAGTTTCGAGGGGGGAGCCTACAAGCAGTACTTC
-,TRBD1,TRBJ2-7,TRBV5-6,CANSSVVRDRTYEEYF,TGTGCCAACAGCTCCGTTGTCCGGGACAGGACCTACGAGGAGTATTTC
-,-,TRBJ2-7,TRBV11-2,CASSYNGFEQYF,TGTGCAAGCAGCTACAATGGCTTCGAGCAGTACTTC
once,TRBD2,TRBJ2-1,TRBV6-1,CASTGGTSYNGQFF,TGTGCCAGCACGGGGGGAACCTCCTACAATGGGCAGTTCTTC
many,-,TRBJ1-2,TRBV6-2/TRBV6-3,CASSYSGGVNGYTF,TGTGCCAGCAGTTATTCGGGGGGCGTGAATGGCTACACCTTC
once,-,TRBJ2-2,TRBV20-1,CSASASGGEETGELYF,TGCAGTGCTAGTGCGTCGGGGGGCGAAGAGACGGGAGAGCTGTATTTT
once,-,TRBJ2-5,TRBV29-1,CTVADTLQETQYF,TGTACCGTGGCAGACACGCTCCAAGAGACTCAGTACTTC
-,-,TRBJ1-1,TRBV12-3/TRBV12-4,CASRNSVTVMVAEAFF,TGTGCGAGCAGAAACAGCGTGACAGTGATGGTTGCTGAAGCTTTCTTT
-,-,TRBJ2-7,TRBV6-6,CASWSGTDSSEQYF,TGTGCCAGCTGGTCCGGGACGGATTCCTCCGAGCAGTACTTC
-,TRBD1,TRBJ2-3,TRBV9,CASSFRSGTGTDTQYF,TGTGCCAGCAGCTTTCGATCCGGGACAGGCACAGATACGCAGTATTTT
once,-,TRBJ2-3,TRBV4-2,CDSSQPTPPESDTQYF,TGTGACAGCAGTCAACCGACACCCCCTGAGTCAGATACGCAGTATTTT
-,-,TRBJ1-1,TRBV11-2,CASNLGRSDKPIF,TGTGCCAGCAACCTAGGGAGATCCGATAAACCTATCTTT
-,-,TRBJ2-5,TRBV12-3/TRBV12-4,CASSPGYQETEYF,TGTGCCAGCAGTCCCGGGTACCAAGAGACCGAGTACTTC
-,-,TRBJ1-2,TRBV6-1,CVSSIDSYGYAF,TGTGTCAGCAGTATTGACTCTTATGGCTACGCCTTT
-,TRBD2,TRBJ2-3,TRBV11-3,CASNQGLAGSGPDTQYF,TGTGCTAGCAACCAAGGACTAGCGGGGTCGGGACCAGATACGCAGTATTTT
-,-,TRBJ1-1,TRBV11-2,CASSFGGGRAEALF,TGTGCCAGCAGCTTCGGCGGGGGCCGGGCTGAAGCCTTATTT
-,-,TRBJ2-7,TRBV5-1,CANSLGGAYNEQYF,TGCGCCAACAGCTTGGGGGGGGCCTACAACGAGCAGTACTTC
-,-,TRBJ2-2,TRBV28,CASSLFPSTGELLF,TGTGCCAGCAGTTTATTCCCTAGCACCGGGGAACTGCTTTTT
-,TRBD1,TRBJ2-5,TRBV6-5,CASNSAGTAFPQEAQYF,TGTGCCAGCAATTCCGCCGGGACAGCGTTCCCACAAGAGGCCCAGTACTTC